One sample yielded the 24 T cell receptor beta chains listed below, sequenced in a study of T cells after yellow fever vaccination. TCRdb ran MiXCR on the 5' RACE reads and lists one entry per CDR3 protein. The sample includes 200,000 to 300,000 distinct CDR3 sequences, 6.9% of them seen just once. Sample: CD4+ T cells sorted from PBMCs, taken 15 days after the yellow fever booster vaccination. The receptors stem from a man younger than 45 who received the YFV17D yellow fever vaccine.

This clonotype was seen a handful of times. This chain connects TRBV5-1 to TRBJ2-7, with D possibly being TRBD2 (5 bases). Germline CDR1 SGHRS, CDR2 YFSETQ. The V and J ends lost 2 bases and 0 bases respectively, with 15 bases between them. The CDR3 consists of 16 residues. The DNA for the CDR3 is TGCGCCAGCAGCTTTTCGCTAGCCGGAAGCTCCTACGAGCAGTACTTC. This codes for CASSFSLAGSSYEQYF. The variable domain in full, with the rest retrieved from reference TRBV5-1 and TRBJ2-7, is KAGVTQTPRYLIKTRGQQVTLSCSPISGHRSVSWYQQTPGQGLQFLFEYFSETQRNKGNFPGRFSGRQFSNSRSEMNVSTLELGDSALYLCASSFSLAGSSYEQYFGPGTRLTVT.

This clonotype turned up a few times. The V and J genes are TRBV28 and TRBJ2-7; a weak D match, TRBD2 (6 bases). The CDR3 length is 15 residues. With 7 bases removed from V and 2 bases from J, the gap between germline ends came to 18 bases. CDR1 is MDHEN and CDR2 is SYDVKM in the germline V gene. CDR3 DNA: TGTGCCAGCATTTCCCCCGGGACTTCCCCCTACGAGCAGTACTTC. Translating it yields CASISPGTSPYEQYF. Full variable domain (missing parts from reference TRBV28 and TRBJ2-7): DVKVTQSSRYLVKRTGEKVFLECVQDMDHENMFWYRQDPGLGLRLIYFSYDVKMKEKGDIPEGYSVSREKKERFSLILESASTNQTSMYLCASISPGTSPYEQYFGPGTRLTVT.

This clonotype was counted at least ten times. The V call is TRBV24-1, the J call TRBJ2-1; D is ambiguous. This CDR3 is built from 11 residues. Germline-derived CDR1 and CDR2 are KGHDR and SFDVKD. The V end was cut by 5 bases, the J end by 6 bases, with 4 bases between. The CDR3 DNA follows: TGTGCCACCAGTGCCCTCAATGAGCAGTTCTTC. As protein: CATSALNEQFF.

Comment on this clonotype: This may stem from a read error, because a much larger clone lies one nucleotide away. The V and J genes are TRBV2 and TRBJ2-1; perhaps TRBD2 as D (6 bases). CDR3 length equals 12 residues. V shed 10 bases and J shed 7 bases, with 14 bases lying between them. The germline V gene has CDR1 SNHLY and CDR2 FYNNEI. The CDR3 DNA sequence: TGTGCCACCAGGAGGGCTAGTAATGAGCAGTTCTTC. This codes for CATRRASNEQFF.

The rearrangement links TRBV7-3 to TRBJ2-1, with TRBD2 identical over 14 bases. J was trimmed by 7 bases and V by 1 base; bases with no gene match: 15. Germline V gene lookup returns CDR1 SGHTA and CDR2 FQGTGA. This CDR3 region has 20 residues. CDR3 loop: CASSLRSRQTGTSGRNEQFF. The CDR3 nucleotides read TGTGCCAGCAGCTTAAGGTCCCGACAGACCGGGACTAGCGGGAGAAATGAGCAGTTCTTC. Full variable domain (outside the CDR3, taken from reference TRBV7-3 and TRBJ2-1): GAGVSQTPSNKVTEKGKYVELRCDPISGHTALYWYRQSLGQGPEFLIYFQGTGAADDSGLPNDRFFAVRPEGSVSTLKIQRTERGDSAVYLCASSLRSRQTGTSGRNEQFFGPGTRLTVL.

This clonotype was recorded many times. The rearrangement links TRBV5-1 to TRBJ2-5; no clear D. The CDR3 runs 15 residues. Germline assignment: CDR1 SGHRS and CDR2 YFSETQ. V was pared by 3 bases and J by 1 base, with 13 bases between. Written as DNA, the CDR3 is TGCGCCAGCAGCTCCTCCCCGTGGGGCCAAGAGACCCAGTACTTC. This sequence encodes CASSSSPWGQETQYF. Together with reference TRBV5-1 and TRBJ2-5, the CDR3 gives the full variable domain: KAGVTQTPRYLIKTRGQQVTLSCSPISGHRSVSWYQQTPGQGLQFLFEYFSETQRNKGNFPGRFSGRQFSNSRSEMNVSTLELGDSALYLCASSSSPWGQETQYFGPGTRLLVL.

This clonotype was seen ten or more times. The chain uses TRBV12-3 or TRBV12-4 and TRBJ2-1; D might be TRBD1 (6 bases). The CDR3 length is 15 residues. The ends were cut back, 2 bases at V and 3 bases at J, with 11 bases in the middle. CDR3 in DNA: TGTGCCAGCAGTTTACGGCAGGGGTTCTACAATGAGCAGTTCTTC. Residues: CASSLRQGFYNEQFF.

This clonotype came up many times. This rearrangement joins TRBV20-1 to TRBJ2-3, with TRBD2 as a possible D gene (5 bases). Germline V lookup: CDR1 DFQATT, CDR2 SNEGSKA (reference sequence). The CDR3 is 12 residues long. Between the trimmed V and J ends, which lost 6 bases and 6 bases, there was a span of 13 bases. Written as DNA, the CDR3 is TGCAGTGCCCGGACTGGGGTGGATACGCAGTATTTT. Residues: CSARTGVDTQYF.

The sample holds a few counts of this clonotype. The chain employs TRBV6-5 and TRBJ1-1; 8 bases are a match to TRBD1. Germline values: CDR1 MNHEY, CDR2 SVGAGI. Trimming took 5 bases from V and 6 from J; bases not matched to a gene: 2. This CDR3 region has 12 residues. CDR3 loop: CASSQGAAEAFF. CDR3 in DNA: TGTGCCAGCAGTCAGGGGGCCGCTGAAGCTTTCTTT.

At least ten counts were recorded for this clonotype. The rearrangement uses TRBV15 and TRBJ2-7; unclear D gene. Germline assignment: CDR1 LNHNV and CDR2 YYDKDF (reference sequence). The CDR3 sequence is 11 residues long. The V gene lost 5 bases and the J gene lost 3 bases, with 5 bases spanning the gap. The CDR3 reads CATSPNYEQYF. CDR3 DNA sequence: TGTGCCACCAGCCCAAACTACGAGCAGTACTTC.

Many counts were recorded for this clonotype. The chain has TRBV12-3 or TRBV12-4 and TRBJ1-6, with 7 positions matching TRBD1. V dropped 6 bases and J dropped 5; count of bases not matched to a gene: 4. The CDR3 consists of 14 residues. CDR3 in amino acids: CASRPGQNNSPLHF. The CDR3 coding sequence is TGTGCCAGCAGACCGGGACAGAATAATTCACCCCTCCACTTT.

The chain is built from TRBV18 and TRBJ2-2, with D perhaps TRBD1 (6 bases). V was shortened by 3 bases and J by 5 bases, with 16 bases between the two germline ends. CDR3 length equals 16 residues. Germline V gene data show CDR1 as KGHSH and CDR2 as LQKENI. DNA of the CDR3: TGTGCCAGCTCACCGAAGACAGGACTGGGGACCGGGGAGCTGTTTTTT. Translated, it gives CASSPKTGLGTGELFF.

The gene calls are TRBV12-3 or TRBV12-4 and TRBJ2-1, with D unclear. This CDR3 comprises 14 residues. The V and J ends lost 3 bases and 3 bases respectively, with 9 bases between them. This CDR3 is CASSFGAVYNEQFF. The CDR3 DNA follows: TGTGCCAGCAGTTTTGGCGCAGTCTACAATGAGCAGTTCTTC.

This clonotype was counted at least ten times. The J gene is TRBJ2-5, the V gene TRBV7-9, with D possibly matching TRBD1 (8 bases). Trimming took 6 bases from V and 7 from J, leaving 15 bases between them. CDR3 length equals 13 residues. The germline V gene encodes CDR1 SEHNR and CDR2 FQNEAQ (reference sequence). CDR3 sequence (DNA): TGTGCCAGCAGTCAGACAGGGGAGGGGACCCAGTACTTC. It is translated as CASSQTGEGTQYF. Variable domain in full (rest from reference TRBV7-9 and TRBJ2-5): DTGVSQNPRHKITKRGQNVTFRCDPISEHNRLYWYRQTLGQGPEFLTYFQNEAQLEKSRLLSDRFSAERPKGSFSTLEIQRTEQGDSAMYLCASSQTGEGTQYFGPGTRLLVL.

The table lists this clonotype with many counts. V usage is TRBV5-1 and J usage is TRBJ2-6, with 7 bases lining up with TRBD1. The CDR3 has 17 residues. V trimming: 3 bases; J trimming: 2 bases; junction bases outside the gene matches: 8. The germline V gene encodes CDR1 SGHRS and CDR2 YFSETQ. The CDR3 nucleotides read TGCGCCAGCAGCTCCGGACAGGTCCTCCCTGGGGCCAACGTCCTGACTTTC. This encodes CASSSGQVLPGANVLTF.

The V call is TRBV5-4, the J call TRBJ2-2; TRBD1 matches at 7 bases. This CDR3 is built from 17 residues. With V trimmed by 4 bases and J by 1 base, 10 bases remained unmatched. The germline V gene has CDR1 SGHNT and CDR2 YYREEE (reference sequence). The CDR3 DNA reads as TGTGCCAGCAGCGGCTCCGTACAGGGGTGGAACACCGGGGAGCTGTTTTTT. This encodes CASSGSVQGWNTGELFF. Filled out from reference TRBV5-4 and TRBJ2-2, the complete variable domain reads ETGVTQSPTHLIKTRGQQVTLRCSSQSGHNTVSWYQQALGQGPQFIFQYYREEENGRGNFPPRFSGLQFPNYSSELNVNALELDDSALYLCASSGSVQGWNTGELFFGEGSRLTVL.

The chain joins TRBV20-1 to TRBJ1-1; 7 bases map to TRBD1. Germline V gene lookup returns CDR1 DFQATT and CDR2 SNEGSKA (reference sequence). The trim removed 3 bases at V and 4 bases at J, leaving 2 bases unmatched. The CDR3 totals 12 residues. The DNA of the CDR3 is TGCAGTGCTAGCAGGGGGGGCACTGAAGCTTTCTTT. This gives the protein CSASRGGTEAFF.

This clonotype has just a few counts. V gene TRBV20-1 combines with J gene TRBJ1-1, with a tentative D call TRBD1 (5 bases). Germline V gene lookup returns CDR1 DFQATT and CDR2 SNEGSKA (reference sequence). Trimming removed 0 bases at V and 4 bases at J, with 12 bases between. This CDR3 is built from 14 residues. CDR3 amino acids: CSARDAGRGTEAFF. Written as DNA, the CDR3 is TGCAGTGCTAGAGACGCCGGGAGGGGCACTGAAGCTTTCTTT.

The CDR3 reads CAIATGTSGTPLVYF. The CDR3 DNA is TGTGCCATCGCCACCGGGACTAGCGGGACCCCCTTGGTGTACTTC. The V gene is TRBV10-3, the J gene TRBJ2-5; TRBD2 matches at 13 bases. J gave up 13 bases and V 8 bases, and 16 bases lay outside the gene matches. This CDR3 spans 15 amino acids. CDR1 ENHRY and CDR2 SYGVKD come from the germline V gene.

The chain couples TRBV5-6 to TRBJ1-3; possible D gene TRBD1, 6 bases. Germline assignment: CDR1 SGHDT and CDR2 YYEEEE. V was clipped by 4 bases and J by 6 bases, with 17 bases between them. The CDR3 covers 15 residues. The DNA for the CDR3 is TGTGCCAGCAGCAAAAGGGGGGGGCTGGAAAACACCATATATTTT. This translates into CASSKRGGLENTIYF.

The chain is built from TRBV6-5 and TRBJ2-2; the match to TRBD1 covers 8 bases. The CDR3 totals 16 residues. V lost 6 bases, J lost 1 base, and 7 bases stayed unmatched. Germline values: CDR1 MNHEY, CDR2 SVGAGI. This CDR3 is CASRSTGTGNTGELFF. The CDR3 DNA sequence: TGTGCCAGCAGGTCAACCGGGACAGGGAACACCGGGGAGCTGTTTTTT.

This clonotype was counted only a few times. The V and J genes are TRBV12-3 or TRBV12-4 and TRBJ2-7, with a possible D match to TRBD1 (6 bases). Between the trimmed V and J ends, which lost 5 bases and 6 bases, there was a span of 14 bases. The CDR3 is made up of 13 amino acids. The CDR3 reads CASSAGTLGEQYF. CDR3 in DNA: TGTGCCAGCAGTGCCGGGACACTGGGCGAGCAGTACTTC.

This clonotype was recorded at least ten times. In DNA, the CDR3 is TGTGCCAGCAGCTCTATGGGACAGGGCGAAGATACGCAGTATTTT. Protein product: CASSSMGQGEDTQYF. This sequence joins TRBV7-2 and TRBJ2-3; 9 nucleotides line up with TRBD1. Looked up from germline, CDR1 is SGHTA and CDR2 is FQGNSA. J was trimmed by 5 bases and V by 4 bases; bases with no gene match: 7. The CDR3 sequence is 15 residues long.

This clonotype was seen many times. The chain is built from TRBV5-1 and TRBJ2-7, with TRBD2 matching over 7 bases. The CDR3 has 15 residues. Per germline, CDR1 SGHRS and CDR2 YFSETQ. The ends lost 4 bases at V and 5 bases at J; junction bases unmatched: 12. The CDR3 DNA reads TGCGCCAGCAGCCGTTCGGGAGGAGAGCCCCACGAGCAGTACTTC. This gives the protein CASSRSGGEPHEQYF.